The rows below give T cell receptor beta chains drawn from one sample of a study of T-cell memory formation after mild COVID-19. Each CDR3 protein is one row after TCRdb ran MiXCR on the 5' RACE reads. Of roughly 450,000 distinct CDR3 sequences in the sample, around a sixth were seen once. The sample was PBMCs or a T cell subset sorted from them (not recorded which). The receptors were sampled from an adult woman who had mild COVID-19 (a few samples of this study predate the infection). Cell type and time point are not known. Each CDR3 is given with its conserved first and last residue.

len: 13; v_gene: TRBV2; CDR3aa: CASSEATSGEAFF
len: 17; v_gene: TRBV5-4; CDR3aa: CASSYGQKVTYNSPLHF
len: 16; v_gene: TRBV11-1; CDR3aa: CASSLNPPDRAETQYF
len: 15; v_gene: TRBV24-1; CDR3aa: CATSAAGSNTGELFF
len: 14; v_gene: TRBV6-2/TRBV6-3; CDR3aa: CATTGGGHTGELFF
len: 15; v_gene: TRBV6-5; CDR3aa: CASSYSRPPIYEQYF
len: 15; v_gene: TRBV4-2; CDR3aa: CASSLSTDGAYEQYF
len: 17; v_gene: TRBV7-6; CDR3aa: CASSLGWSGRITGELFF
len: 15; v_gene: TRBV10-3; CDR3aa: CAISQFASGGDTQYF
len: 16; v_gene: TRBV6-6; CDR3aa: CASSYSHETGDYEQYF
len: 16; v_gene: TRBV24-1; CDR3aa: CATSDSGGQRMETQYF
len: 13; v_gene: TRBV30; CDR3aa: CAWSVEGGETQYF
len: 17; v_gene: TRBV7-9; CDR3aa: CASSFSPGTVLTYEQYF
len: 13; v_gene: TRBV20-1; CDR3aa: CSASRDSNSPLHF
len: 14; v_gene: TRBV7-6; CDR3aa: CASSLGVTQETQYF
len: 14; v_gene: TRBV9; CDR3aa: CASSIRTSGGTQYF
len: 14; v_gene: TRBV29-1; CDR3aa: CSVETSVVRGEQYF
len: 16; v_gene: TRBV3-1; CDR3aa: CASSHLSGSSPNEQFF
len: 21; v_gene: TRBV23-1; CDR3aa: CASSQFHLRLAGEGHQETQYF